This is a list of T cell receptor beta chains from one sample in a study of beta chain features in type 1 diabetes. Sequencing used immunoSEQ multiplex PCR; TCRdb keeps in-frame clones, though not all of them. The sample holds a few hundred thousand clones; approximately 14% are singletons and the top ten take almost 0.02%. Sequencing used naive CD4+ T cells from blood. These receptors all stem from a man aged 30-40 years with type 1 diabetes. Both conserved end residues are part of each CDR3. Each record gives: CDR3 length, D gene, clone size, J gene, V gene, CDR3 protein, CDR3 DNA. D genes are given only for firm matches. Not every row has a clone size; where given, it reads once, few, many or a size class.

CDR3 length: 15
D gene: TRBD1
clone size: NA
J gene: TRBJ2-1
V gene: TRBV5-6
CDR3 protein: CASSLGQGLTNEQFF
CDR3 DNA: TGTGCCAGCAGCTTGGGACAGGGGTTAACCAATGAGCAGTTCTTC

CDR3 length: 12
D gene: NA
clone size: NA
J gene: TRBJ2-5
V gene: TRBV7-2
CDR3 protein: CASSKGGETQYF
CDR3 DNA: TGTGCCAGCAGCAAGGGAGGAGAGACCCAGTACTTC

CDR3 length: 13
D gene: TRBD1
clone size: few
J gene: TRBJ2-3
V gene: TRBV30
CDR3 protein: CAWSRQGGNTQYF
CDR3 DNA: TGTGCCTGGAGTAGACAGGGGGGGAATACGCAGTATTTT

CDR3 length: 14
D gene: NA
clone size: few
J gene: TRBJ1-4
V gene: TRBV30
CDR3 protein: CASSWRTTNEKLFF
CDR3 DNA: TGTGCCTCCTCGTGGAGAACAACTAATGAAAAACTGTTTTTT

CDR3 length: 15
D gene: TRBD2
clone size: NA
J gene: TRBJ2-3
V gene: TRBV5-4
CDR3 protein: CASSLATSGRDTQYF
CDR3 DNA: TGTGCCAGCAGCTTGGCGACTAGCGGGAGAGATACGCAGTATTTT

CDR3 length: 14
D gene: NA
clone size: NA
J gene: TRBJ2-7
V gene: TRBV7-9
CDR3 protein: CASRAGPPNAEQYF
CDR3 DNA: TGTGCCAGCAGGGCGGGTCCCCCCAACGCTGAGCAGTACTTC

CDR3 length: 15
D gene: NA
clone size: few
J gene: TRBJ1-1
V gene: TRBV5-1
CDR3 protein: CASSLDTTSYTEAFF
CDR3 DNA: TGCGCCAGCAGCTTGGACACTACAAGCTACACTGAAGCTTTCTTT

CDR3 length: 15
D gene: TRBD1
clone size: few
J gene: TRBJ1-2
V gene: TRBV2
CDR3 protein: CASSEMGQGNYGYTF
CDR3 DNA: TGTGCCAGCAGTGAAATGGGACAGGGGAACTATGGCTACACCTTC

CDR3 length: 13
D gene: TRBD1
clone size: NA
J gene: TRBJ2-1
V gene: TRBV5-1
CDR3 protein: CASSLQDRGQEFF
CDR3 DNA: TGCGCCAGCAGCTTGCAAGACAGGGGGCAAGAGTTCTTC

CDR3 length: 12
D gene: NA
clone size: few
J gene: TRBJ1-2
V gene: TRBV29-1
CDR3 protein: CSVEAANYGYTF
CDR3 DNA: TGCAGCGTTGAAGCGGCTAACTATGGCTACACCTTC

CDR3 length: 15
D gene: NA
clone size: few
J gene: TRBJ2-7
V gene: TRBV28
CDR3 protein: CASSPHPGERYEQYF
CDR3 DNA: TGTGCCAGCAGTCCTCATCCGGGGGAACGCTACGAGCAGTACTTC